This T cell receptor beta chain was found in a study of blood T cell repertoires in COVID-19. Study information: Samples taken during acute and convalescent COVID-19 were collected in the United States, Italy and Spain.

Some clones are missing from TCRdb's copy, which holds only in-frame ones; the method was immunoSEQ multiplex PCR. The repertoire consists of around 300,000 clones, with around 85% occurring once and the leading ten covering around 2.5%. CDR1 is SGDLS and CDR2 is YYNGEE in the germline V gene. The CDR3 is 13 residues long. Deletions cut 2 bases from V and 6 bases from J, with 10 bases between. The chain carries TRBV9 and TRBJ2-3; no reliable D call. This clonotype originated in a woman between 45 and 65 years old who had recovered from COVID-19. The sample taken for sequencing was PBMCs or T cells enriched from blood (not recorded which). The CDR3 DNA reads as TGTGCCAGCAGCGTTTCCCCGGTGGATACGCAGTATTTT. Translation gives CASSVSPVDTQYF.